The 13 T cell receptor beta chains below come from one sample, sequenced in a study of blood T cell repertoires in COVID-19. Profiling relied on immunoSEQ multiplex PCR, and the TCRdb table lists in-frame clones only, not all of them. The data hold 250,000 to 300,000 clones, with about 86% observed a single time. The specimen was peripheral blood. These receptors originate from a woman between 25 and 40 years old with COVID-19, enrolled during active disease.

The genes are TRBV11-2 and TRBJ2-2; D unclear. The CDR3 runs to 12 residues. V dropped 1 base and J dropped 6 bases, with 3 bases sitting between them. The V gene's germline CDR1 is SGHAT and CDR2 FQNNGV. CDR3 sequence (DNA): TGTGCCAGCAGCTTAGGGCCCGGGGAGCTGTTTTTT. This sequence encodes CASSLGPGELFF.

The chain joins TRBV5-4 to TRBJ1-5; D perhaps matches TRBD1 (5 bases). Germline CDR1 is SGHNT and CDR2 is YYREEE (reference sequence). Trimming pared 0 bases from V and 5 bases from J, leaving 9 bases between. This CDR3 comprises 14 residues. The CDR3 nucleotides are TGTGCCAGCAGCTTGGACCGGGGGGATCAGCCCCAGCATTTT. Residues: CASSLDRGDQPQHF.

CDR3 DNA sequence: TGTGCCAGCAAGGGGTGGTGCATCGGAGAGGCCCAGTACTTC. Its protein is CASKGWCIGEAQYF. V gene TRBV21-1 combines with J gene TRBJ2-5; the table's TRBD1 call for D was not verified on the DNA. TRBV21-1 is assigned pseudogene status. CDR3 length equals 14 residues.

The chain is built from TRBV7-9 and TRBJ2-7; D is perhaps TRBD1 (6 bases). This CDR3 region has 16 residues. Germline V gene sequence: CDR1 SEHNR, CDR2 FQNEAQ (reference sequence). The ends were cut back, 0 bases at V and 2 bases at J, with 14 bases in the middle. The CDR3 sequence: CASSLASGTRAYEQYF. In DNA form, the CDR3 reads TGTGCCAGCAGCTTAGCTTCCGGGACAAGGGCCTACGAGCAGTACTTC.

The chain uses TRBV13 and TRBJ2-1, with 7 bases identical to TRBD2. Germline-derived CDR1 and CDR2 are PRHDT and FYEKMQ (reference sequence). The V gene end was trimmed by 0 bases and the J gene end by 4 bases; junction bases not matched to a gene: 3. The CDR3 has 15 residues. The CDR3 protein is CASSLGASGYNEQFF. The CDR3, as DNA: TGTGCCAGCAGCTTAGGGGCTAGCGGATACAATGAGCAGTTCTTC.

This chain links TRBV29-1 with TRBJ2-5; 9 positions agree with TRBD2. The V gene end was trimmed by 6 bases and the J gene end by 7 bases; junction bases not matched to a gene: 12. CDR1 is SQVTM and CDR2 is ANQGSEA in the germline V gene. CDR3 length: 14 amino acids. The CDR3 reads CSVKAGGHFRTQYF. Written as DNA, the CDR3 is TGCAGCGTCAAAGCGGGGGGTCACTTCAGGACCCAGTACTTC.

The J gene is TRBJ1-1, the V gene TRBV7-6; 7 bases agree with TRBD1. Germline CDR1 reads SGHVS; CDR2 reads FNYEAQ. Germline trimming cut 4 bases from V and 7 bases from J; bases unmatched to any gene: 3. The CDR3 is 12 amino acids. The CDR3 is CASSSRTGEAFF. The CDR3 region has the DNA TGTGCCAGCAGCTCCAGGACAGGTGAAGCTTTCTTT.

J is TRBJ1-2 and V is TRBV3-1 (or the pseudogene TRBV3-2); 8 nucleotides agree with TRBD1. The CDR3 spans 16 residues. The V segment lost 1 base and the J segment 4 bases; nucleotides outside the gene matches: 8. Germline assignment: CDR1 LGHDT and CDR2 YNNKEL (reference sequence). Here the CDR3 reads CASSQVTGTGAYGYTF. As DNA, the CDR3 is TGTGCCAGCAGCCAAGTTACCGGGACAGGTGCCTATGGCTACACCTTC.

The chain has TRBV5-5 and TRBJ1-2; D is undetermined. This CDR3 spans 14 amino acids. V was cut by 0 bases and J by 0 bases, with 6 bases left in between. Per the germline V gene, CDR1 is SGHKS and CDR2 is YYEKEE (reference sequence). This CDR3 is CASSLELSNYGYTF. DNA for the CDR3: TGTGCCAGCAGCTTGGAACTTTCTAACTATGGCTACACCTTC. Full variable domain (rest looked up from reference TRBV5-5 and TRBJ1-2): DAGVTQSPTHLIKTRGQQVTLRCSPISGHKSVSWYQQVLGQGPQFIFQYYEKEERGRGNFPDRFSARQFPNYSSELNVNALLLGDSALYLCASSLELSNYGYTFGSGTRLTVV.

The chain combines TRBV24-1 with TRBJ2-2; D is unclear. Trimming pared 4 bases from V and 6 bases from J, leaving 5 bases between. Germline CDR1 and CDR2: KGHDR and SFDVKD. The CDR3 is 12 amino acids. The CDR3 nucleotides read TGTGCCACCAGTGACAGGCCCGGGGAGCTGTTTTTT. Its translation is CATSDRPGELFF.

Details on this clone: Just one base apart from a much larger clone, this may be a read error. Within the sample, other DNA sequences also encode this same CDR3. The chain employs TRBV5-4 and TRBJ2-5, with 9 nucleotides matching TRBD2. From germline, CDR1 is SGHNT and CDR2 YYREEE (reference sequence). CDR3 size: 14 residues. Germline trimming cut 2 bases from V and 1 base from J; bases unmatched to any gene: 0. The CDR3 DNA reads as TGTGCCAGCAGCTTAGCGGGGGGCCAAGAGACCCAGTACTTC. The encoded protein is CASSLAGGQETQYF.

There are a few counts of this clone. DNA for the CDR3: TGTGCCAGCAGCCCAGGGGCTGGTGGCTACACCTTC. The encoded protein is CASSPGAGGYTF. The chain recombines TRBV11-2 with TRBJ1-2; weak D call: TRBD1 (6 bases). Trimming stripped 5 bases from V and 7 bases from J, with 11 bases between. Per germline, CDR1 SGHAT and CDR2 FQNNGV. The CDR3 extends over 12 amino acids.

CDR3 DNA: TGCAGCGTTGTTGCGGGGAACACCGGGGAGCTGTTTTTT. This gives the protein CSVVAGNTGELFF. V gene TRBV29-1 combines with J gene TRBJ2-2; perhaps TRBD2 as D (5 bases). The CDR3 runs to 13 residues. Per the germline V gene, CDR1 is SQVTM and CDR2 is ANQGSEA. Trimming removed 4 bases from V and 1 base from J, with 7 bases in between.